A selection of T cell receptor beta chains follows, all from one sample in a study of T cell responses to AZD1222 COVID-19 vaccine. Sequenced by immunoSEQ multiplex PCR; TCRdb stores in-frame clones only, minus some. The sample carries 97,000 or so clones, approximately 86% recorded once. This sample comprised peripheral blood, obtained on day 0 of AZD1222 vaccination. These receptors were obtained from an adult in good health. Each CDR3 is given with its conserved first and last residue. Fields, in order: V gene, clone size, J gene, D gene, CDR3 protein, CDR3 DNA. A D gene is named only where the DNA matches it firmly. For some rows the clone size is stated as once, few or many, or as a class when expanded; others skip it.

v_call: TRBV6-2/TRBV6-3; clone_size: once; j_call: TRBJ2-7; d_call: NA; cdr3_aa: CASSPPGSWNEQYF; cdr3_nt: TGTGCCAGCAGCCCCCCGGGCAGTTGGAACGAGCAGTACTTC
v_call: TRBV19; clone_size: NA; j_call: TRBJ1-6; d_call: TRBD1; cdr3_aa: CATNIQGIENSPLHF; cdr3_nt: TGTGCCACTAACATACAGGGGATCGAGAATTCACCCCTCCACTTT
v_call: TRBV6-5; clone_size: NA; j_call: TRBJ1-1; d_call: NA; cdr3_aa: CASSFGGYTFF; cdr3_nt: TGTGCCAGCAGTTTCGGGGGGTACACTTTCTTT
v_call: TRBV15; clone_size: NA; j_call: TRBJ1-3; d_call: NA; cdr3_aa: CATSARTVAGNTIYF; cdr3_nt: TGTGCCACCAGCGCTCGGACAGTGGCTGGAAACACCATATATTTT
v_call: TRBV6-5; clone_size: NA; j_call: TRBJ1-4; d_call: TRBD1; cdr3_aa: CASRDRGPYEKLFF; cdr3_nt: TGTGCCAGCAGGGACAGGGGGCCGTATGAAAAACTGTTTTTT
v_call: TRBV5-1; clone_size: NA; j_call: TRBJ1-4; d_call: TRBD1; cdr3_aa: CASSLAGGLGEKLFF; cdr3_nt: TGCGCCAGCAGCTTGGCAGGGGGCTTAGGTGAAAAACTGTTTTTT
v_call: TRBV5-6; clone_size: NA; j_call: TRBJ1-6; d_call: NA; cdr3_aa: CASSLAYGGRNSPLHF; cdr3_nt: TGTGCCAGCAGCTTGGCCTATGGGGGTAGGAATTCACCCCTCCACTTT
v_call: TRBV19; clone_size: NA; j_call: TRBJ1-4; d_call: NA; cdr3_aa: CASSIRDQWATNEKLFF; cdr3_nt: TGTGCCAGTAGTATAAGGGACCAGTGGGCGACTAATGAAAAACTGTTTTTT
v_call: TRBV29-1; clone_size: NA; j_call: TRBJ2-5; d_call: NA; cdr3_aa: CSVVQDVVPETQYF; cdr3_nt: TGCAGCGTTGTGCAAGACGTGGTCCCGGAGACCCAGTACTTC
v_call: TRBV27; clone_size: NA; j_call: TRBJ1-2; d_call: NA; cdr3_aa: CASSLMGREGYTF; cdr3_nt: TGTGCCAGCAGTTTAATGGGCAGGGAAGGCTACACCTTC
v_call: TRBV7-3; clone_size: NA; j_call: TRBJ1-2; d_call: NA; cdr3_aa: CASSLTGAAGPYGYTF; cdr3_nt: TGTGCCAGCAGCTTAACGGGCGCGGCAGGGCCCTATGGCTACACCTTC
v_call: TRBV19; clone_size: NA; j_call: TRBJ2-5; d_call: NA; cdr3_aa: CASSSRLEGGQETQYF; cdr3_nt: TGTGCCAGTAGTTCCAGACTAGAGGGGGGACAAGAGACCCAGTACTTC
v_call: TRBV6-5; clone_size: once; j_call: TRBJ2-7; d_call: NA; cdr3_aa: CASSRASSYEQYF; cdr3_nt: TGTGCCAGCTCCAGGGCTAGCTCCTACGAGCAGTACTTC
v_call: TRBV7-9; clone_size: NA; j_call: TRBJ1-6; d_call: NA; cdr3_aa: CASSLGRDSPLHF; cdr3_nt: TGTGCCAGCAGCTTAGGTCGGGATTCACCCCTCCACTTT
v_call: TRBV19; clone_size: once; j_call: TRBJ1-3; d_call: TRBD1; cdr3_aa: CASSAGQSSGNTIYF; cdr3_nt: TGTGCCAGTAGTGCGGGACAGAGCTCTGGAAACACCATATATTTT
v_call: TRBV23-1; clone_size: NA; j_call: TRBJ1-5; d_call: TRBD1; cdr3_aa: CASSQPCRQGAGQPQHF; cdr3_nt: TGCGCCAGCAGTCAACCCTGTCGACAGGGGGCGGGGCAGCCCCAGCATTTT
v_call: TRBV5-6; clone_size: NA; j_call: TRBJ1-2; d_call: NA; cdr3_aa: CASSGIRWGSYGYTF; cdr3_nt: TGTGCCAGCAGCGGAATTAGGTGGGGAAGCTATGGCTACACCTTC
v_call: TRBV6-5; clone_size: NA; j_call: TRBJ1-1; d_call: NA; cdr3_aa: CASSYSTRANTEAFF; cdr3_nt: TGTGCCAGCAGTTACTCGACGCGGGCGAACACTGAAGCTTTCTTT
v_call: TRBV30; clone_size: NA; j_call: TRBJ1-3; d_call: NA; cdr3_aa: CALQQGKNGNTIYF; cdr3_nt: TGTGCCTTACAACAGGGAAAAAACGGAAACACCATATATTTT
v_call: TRBV15; clone_size: NA; j_call: TRBJ1-1; d_call: NA; cdr3_aa: CATSRDPAVTEAFF; cdr3_nt: TGTGCCACCAGCAGAGATCCGGCGGTCACTGAAGCTTTCTTT
v_call: TRBV6-5; clone_size: NA; j_call: TRBJ2-3; d_call: TRBD2; cdr3_aa: CASRPIAGAKDTQYF; cdr3_nt: TGTGCCAGCAGACCCATAGCGGGGGCCAAAGATACGCAGTATTTT
v_call: TRBV30; clone_size: few; j_call: TRBJ1-2; d_call: TRBD1; cdr3_aa: CAWRSSGQRGLAF; cdr3_nt: TGTGCCTGGAGATCCTCGGGACAGCGGGGACTCGCCTTC
v_call: TRBV5-1; clone_size: NA; j_call: TRBJ2-7; d_call: TRBD2; cdr3_aa: CASSAASGGPYEQYF; cdr3_nt: TGCGCCAGCAGCGCCGCTAGCGGGGGCCCCTACGAGCAGTACTTC
v_call: TRBV6-5; clone_size: NA; j_call: TRBJ2-2; d_call: NA; cdr3_aa: CASLSRGRNTGELFF; cdr3_nt: TGTGCCAGTCTCTCTCGGGGGAGAAACACCGGGGAGCTGTTTTTT
v_call: TRBV30; clone_size: NA; j_call: TRBJ1-5; d_call: NA; cdr3_aa: CAWTPGEGNSNQPQHF; cdr3_nt: TGTGCCTGGACACCAGGGGAGGGTAATAGCAATCAGCCCCAGCATTTT
v_call: TRBV3-1/TRBV3-2; clone_size: NA; j_call: TRBJ1-2; d_call: NA; cdr3_aa: CASSLRMGPNYGYTF; cdr3_nt: TGTGCCAGCAGCCTACGGATGGGACCTAACTATGGCTACACCTTC
v_call: TRBV5-6; clone_size: NA; j_call: TRBJ1-1; d_call: NA; cdr3_aa: CASSLPVRGPTEAFF; cdr3_nt: TGTGCCAGCAGCCTCCCTGTTCGGGGGCCCACTGAAGCTTTCTTT
v_call: TRBV9; clone_size: NA; j_call: TRBJ2-3; d_call: NA; cdr3_aa: CASSVGGGSTDTQYF; cdr3_nt: TGTGCCAGCAGCGTAGGAGGCGGGAGCACAGATACGCAGTATTTT
v_call: TRBV18; clone_size: once; j_call: TRBJ2-3; d_call: NA; cdr3_aa: CASSPSIAGDTQYF; cdr3_nt: TGTGCCAGCTCACCGTCCATCGCCGGGGATACGCAGTATTTT
v_call: TRBV7-2; clone_size: NA; j_call: TRBJ1-1; d_call: NA; cdr3_aa: CASSLFGGEFIEAFF; cdr3_nt: TGTGCCAGCAGCTTATTCGGGGGCGAGTTCATAGAAGCTTTCTTT
v_call: TRBV15; clone_size: NA; j_call: TRBJ2-1; d_call: NA; cdr3_aa: CATSRDHRTDNNEQFF; cdr3_nt: TGTGCCACCAGCAGAGATCACCGGACGGACAACAATGAGCAGTTCTTC
v_call: TRBV5-1; clone_size: NA; j_call: TRBJ1-2; d_call: NA; cdr3_aa: CASSPDPARMGYTF; cdr3_nt: TGCGCCAGCAGCCCGGATCCCGCCAGGATGGGCTACACCTTC
v_call: TRBV4-2; clone_size: once; j_call: TRBJ1-5; d_call: NA; cdr3_aa: CASSQVGQPQHF; cdr3_nt: TGTGCCAGCAGCCAAGTCGGTCAGCCCCAGCATTTT
v_call: TRBV28; clone_size: NA; j_call: TRBJ1-1; d_call: NA; cdr3_aa: CASRPGGGTEAFF; cdr3_nt: TGTGCCAGCAGGCCCGGGGGAGGCACTGAAGCTTTCTTT
v_call: TRBV6-5; clone_size: NA; j_call: TRBJ1-1; d_call: NA; cdr3_aa: CASRELNTEAFF; cdr3_nt: TGTGCCAGCAGGGAGTTGAACACTGAAGCTTTCTTT
v_call: TRBV28; clone_size: NA; j_call: TRBJ1-1; d_call: TRBD1; cdr3_aa: CASSRGQGQTEAFF; cdr3_nt: TGTGCCAGCAGCCGAGGACAGGGTCAGACTGAAGCTTTCTTT
v_call: TRBV4-3; clone_size: few; j_call: TRBJ1-6; d_call: TRBD1; cdr3_aa: CASSQGDRGNSPLHF; cdr3_nt: TGCGCCAGCAGCCAAGGGGACAGGGGGAATTCACCCCTCCACTTT